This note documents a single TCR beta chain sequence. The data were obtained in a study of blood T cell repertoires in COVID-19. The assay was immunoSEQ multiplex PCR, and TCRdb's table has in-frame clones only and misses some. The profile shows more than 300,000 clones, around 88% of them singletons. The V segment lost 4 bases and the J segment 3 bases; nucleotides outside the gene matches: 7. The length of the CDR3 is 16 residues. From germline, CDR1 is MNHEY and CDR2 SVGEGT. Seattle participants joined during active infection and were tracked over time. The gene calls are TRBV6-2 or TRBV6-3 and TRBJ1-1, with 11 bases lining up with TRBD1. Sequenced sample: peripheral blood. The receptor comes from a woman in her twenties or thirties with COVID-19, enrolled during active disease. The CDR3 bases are TGTGCCAGCAGTTTCCTCCCGGGACAGGGGGACACTGAAGCTTTCTTT. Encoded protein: CASSFLPGQGDTEAFF.